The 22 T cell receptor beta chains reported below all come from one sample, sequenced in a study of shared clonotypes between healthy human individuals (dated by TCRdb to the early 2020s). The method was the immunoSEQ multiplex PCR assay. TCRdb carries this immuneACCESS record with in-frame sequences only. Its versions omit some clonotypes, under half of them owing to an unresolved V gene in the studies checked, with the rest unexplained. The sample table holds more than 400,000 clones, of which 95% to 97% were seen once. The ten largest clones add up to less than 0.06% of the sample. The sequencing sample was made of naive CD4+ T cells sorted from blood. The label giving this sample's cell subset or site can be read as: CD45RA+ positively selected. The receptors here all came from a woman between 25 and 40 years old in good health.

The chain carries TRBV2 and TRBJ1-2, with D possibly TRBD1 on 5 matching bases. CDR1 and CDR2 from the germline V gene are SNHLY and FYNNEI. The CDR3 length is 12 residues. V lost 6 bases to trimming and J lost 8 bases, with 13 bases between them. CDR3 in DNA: TGTGCCAGCAGCGCAGGGTGGGGAGGCTACACCTTC. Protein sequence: CASSAGWGGYTF. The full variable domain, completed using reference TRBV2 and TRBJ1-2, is EPEVTQTPSHQVTQMGQEVILRCVPISNHLYFYWYRQILGQKVEFLVSFYNNEISEKSEIFDDQFSVERPDGSNFTLKIRSTKLEDSAMYFCASSAGWGGYTFGSGTRLTVV.

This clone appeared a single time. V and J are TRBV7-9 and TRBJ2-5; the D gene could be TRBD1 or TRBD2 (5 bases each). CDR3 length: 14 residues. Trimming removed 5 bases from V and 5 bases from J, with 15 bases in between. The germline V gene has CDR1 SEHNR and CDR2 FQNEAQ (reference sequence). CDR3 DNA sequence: TGTGCCAGCAGCCGTGGTGGGGGAAGGGAGACCCAGTACTTC. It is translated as CASSRGGGRETQYF.

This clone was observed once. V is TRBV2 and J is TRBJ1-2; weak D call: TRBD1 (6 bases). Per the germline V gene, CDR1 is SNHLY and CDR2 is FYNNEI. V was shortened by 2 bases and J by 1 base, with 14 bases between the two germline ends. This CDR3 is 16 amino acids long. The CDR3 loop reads CASSERWAGDNYGYTF. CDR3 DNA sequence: TGTGCCAGCAGTGAACGATGGGCAGGGGATAACTATGGCTACACCTTC.

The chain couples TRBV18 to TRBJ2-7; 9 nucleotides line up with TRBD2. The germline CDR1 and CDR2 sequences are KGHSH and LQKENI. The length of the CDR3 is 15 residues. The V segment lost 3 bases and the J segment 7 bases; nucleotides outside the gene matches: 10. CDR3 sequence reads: CASSPLSGRTWEQYF. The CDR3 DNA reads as TGTGCCAGCTCACCCCTGAGCGGGAGGACATGGGAGCAGTACTTC.

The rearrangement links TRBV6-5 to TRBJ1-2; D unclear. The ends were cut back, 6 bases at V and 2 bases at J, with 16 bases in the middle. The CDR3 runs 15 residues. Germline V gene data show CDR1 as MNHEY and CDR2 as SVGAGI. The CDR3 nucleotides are TGTGCCAGCAGGGCCCGCCGAGAGCTGAACTATGGCTACACCTTC. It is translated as CASRARRELNYGYTF.

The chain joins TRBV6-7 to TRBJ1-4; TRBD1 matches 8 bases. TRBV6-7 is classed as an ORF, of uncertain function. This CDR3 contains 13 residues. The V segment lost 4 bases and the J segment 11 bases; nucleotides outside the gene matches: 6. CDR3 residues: CASSSETGVKLFF. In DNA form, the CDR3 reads TGTGCCAGCAGTTCAGAGACAGGGGTGAAACTGTTTTTT.

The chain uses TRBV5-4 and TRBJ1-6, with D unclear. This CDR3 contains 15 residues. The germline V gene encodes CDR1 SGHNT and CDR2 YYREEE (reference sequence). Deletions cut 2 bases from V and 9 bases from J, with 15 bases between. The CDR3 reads CASSLQGRSGSPLHF. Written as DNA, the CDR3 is TGTGCCAGCAGCTTACAAGGACGGTCAGGTTCACCCCTCCACTTT.

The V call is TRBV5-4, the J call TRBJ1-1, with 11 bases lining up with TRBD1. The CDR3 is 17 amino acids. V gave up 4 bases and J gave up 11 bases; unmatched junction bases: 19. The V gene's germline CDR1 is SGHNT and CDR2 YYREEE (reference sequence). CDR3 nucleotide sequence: TGTGCCAGCAGCCACCTTAAGGACAGGGGGCCTTACGGCGGGGCTTTCTTT. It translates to CASSHLKDRGPYGGAFF.

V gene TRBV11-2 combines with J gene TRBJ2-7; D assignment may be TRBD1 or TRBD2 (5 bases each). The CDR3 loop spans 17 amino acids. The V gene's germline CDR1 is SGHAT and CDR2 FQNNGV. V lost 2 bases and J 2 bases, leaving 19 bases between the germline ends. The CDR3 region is CASSLTIRSGPTYEQYF. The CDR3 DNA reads TGTGCCAGCAGCTTAACAATCAGGTCGGGACCCACCTACGAGCAGTACTTC.

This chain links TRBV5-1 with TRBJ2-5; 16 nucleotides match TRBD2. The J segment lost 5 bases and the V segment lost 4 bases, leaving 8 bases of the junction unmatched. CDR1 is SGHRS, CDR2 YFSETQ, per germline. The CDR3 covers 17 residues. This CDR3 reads CASSQGLAGGIEETQYF. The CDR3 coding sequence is TGCGCCAGCAGCCAGGGACTAGCGGGAGGGATAGAGGAGACCCAGTACTTC. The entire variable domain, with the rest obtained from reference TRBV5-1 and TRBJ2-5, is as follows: KAGVTQTPRYLIKTRGQQVTLSCSPISGHRSVSWYQQTPGQGLQFLFEYFSETQRNKGNFPGRFSGRQFSNSRSEMNVSTLELGDSALYLCASSQGLAGGIEETQYFGPGTRLLVL.

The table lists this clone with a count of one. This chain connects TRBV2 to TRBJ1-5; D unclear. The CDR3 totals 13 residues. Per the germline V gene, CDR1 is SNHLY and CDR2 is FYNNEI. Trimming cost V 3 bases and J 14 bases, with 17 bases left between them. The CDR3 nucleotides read TGTGCCAGCAGTGACGCGGTAGGGCTTGGTAAGCATTTT. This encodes CASSDAVGLGKHF.

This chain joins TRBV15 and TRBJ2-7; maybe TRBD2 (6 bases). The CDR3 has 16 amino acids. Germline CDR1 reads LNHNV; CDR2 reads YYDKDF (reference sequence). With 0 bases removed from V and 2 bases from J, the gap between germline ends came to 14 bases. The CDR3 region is CATSREAGSGAYEQYF. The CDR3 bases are TGTGCCACCAGCAGAGAGGCGGGTAGCGGCGCCTACGAGCAGTACTTC.

The CDR3 nucleotides are TGTGCCAGCAGCGTGGAGGTTACGGGCTACGAGCAGTACTTC. The encoded protein is CASSVEVTGYEQYF. The rearrangement uses TRBV9 and TRBJ2-7; maybe TRBD2 (5 bases). The CDR3 has 14 amino acids. The germline CDR1 and CDR2 sequences are SGDLS and YYNGEE. Trimming took 2 bases from V and 3 from J, leaving 12 bases between them.

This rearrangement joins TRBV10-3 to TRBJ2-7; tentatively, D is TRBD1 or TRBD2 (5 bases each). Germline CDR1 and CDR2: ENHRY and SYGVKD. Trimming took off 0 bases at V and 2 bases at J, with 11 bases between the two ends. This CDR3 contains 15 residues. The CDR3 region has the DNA TGTGCCATCAGTGAGTCTGTGGGGGATACCTACGAGCAGTACTTC. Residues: CAISESVGDTYEQYF.

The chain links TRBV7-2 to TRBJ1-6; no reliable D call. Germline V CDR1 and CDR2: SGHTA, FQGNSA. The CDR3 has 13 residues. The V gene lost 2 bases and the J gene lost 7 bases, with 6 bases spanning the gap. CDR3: CASSLTANSPLHF. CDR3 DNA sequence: TGTGCCAGCAGCTTAACGGCAAATTCACCCCTCCACTTT.

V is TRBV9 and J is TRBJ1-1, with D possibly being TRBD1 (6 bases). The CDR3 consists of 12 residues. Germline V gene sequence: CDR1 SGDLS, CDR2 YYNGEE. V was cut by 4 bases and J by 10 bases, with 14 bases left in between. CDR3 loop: CASSLTGRTAFF. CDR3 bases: TGTGCCAGCAGCTTAACAGGGAGGACAGCTTTCTTT.

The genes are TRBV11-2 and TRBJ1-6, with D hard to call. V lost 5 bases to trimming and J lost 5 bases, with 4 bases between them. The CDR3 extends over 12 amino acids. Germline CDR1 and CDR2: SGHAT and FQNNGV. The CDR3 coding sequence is TGTGCCAGCAGCCGCAATAATTCACCCCTCCACTTT. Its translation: CASSRNNSPLHF. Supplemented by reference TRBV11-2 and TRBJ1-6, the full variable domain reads EAGVAQSPRYKIIEKRQSVAFWCNPISGHATLYWYQQILGQGPKLLIQFQNNGVVDDSQLPKDRFSAERLKGVDSTLKIQPAKLEDSAVYLCASSRNNSPLHFGNGTRLTVT.

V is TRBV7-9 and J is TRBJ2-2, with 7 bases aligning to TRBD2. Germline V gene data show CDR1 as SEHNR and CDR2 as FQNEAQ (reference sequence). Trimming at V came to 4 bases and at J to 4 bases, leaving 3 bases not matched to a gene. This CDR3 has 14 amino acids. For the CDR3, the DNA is TGTGCCAGCAGCTGGACTAGGAGCACCGGGGAGCTGTTTTTT. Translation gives CASSWTRSTGELFF.

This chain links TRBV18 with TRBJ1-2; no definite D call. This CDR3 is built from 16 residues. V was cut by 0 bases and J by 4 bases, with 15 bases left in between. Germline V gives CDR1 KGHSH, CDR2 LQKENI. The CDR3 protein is CASSPPSGSLIYGYTF. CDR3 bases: TGTGCCAGCTCACCACCCAGCGGCAGCTTAATCTATGGCTACACCTTC.

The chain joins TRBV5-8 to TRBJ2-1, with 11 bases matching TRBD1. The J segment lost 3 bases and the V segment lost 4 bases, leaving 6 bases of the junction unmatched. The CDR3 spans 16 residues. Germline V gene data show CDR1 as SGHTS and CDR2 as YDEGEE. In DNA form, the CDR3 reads TGTGCCAGCAGCCCGGAGGGGACAGGGGGCTACAATGAGCAGTTCTTC. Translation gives CASSPEGTGGYNEQFF.

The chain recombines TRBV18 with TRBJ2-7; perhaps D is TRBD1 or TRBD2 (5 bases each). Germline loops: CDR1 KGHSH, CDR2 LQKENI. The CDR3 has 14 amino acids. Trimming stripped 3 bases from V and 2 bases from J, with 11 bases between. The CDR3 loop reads CASSPRDLTYEQYF. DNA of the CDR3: TGTGCCAGCTCACCCAGGGACCTTACCTACGAGCAGTACTTC. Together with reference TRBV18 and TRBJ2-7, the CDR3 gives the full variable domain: NAGVMQNPRHLVRRRGQEARLRCSPMKGHSHVYWYRQLPEEGLKFMVYLQKENIIDESGMPKERFSAEFPKEGPSILRIQQVVRGDSAAYFCASSPRDLTYEQYFGPGTRLTVT.

For the CDR3, the DNA is TGTGCCAGCTCACGCAGAAAAACAGGGGGTCTAGGAGGCGAGCAGTACTTC. The encoded protein is CASSRRKTGGLGGEQYF. The chain combines TRBV18 with TRBJ2-7; the match to TRBD1 covers 8 bases. Germline CDR1 and CDR2: KGHSH and LQKENI. This CDR3 has 17 residues. V was clipped by 4 bases and J by 6 bases; unmatched bases: 17.